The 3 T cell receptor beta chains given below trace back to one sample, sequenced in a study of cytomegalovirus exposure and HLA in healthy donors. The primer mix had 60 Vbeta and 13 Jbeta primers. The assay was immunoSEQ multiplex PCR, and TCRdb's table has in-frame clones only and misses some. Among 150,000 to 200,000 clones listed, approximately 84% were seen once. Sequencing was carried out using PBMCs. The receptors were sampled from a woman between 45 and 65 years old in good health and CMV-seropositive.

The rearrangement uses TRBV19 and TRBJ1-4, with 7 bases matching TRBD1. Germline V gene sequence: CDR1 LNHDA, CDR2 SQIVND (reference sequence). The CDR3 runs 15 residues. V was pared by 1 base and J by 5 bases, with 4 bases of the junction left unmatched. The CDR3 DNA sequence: TGTGCCAGTAGTATAGTAGGGACAGAAAATGAAAAACTGTTTTTT. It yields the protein CASSIVGTENEKLFF.

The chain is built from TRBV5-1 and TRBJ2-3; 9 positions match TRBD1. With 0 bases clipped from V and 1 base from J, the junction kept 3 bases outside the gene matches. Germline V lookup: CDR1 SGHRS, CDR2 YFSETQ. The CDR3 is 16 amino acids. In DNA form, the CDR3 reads TGCGCCAGCAGCTTGGGGGGGACAGGGCGCACAGATACGCAGTATTTT. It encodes CASSLGGTGRTDTQYF.

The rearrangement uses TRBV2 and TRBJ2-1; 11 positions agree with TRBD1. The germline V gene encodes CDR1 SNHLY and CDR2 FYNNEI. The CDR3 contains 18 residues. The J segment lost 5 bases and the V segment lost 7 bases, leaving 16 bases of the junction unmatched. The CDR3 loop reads CASTRTGGWTTADNEQFF. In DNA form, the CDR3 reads TGTGCCAGCACCCGGACAGGGGGCTGGACGACCGCCGACAATGAGCAGTTCTTC.